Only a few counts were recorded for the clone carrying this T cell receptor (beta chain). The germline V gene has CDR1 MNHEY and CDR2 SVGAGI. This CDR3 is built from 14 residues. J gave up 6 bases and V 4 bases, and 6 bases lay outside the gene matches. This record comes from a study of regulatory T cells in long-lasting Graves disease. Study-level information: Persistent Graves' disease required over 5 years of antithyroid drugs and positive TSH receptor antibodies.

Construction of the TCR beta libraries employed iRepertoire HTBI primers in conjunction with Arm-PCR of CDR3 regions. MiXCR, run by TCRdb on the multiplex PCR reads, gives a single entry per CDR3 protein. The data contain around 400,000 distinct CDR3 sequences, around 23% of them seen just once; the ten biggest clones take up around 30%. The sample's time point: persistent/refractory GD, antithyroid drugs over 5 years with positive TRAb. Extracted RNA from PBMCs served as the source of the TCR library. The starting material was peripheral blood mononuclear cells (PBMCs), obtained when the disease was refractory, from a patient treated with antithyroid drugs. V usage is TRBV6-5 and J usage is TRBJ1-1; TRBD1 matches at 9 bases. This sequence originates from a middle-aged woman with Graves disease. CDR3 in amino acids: CASSSWDRVAEAFF. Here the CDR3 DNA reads TGTGCCAGCAGTTCTTGGGACAGGGTGGCTGAAGCTTTCTTT.